This T cell receptor (beta chain) was sequenced in a study of blood T cell repertoires in COVID-19. The length of the CDR3 is 16 residues. CDR1 is SGHKS, CDR2 YYEKEE, per germline (reference sequence). The junction had 9 bases not matched to a gene; V was cut back by 4 bases and J by 3 bases. TCRdb's table, derived via immunoSEQ multiplex PCR, lists solely in-frame clones and lacks some. Counted here are more than 65,000 clones, around 85% occurring once; the ten biggest clones make up roughly 5%. Sequences were obtained from peripheral blood. The source of this sequence is a man older than 75 with acute or convalescent COVID-19. The chain combines TRBV5-5 with TRBJ1-3, with 8 positions matching TRBD1. CDR3 coding DNA: TGTGCCAGCAGCAGAATGGACAGGGCAGGTGGAAACACCATATATTTT. This translates into CASSRMDRAGGNTIYF.